Described below is a single T cell receptor (beta chain) sequence and its context. The sample belongs to a study of CD8 T cells in Susac syndrome. An amount of RNA that ranged from roughly 0.45 to 1 ug was reverse transcribed with random hexamers. Via MiXCR, TCRdb re-called the immunoSEQ multiplex PCR reads, giving one row per CDR3 protein. This table has some 160,000 distinct CDR3 sequences, approximately 96% appearing once. High-throughput TCR beta sequencing covered peripheral CD8+ and CD4+ T cells. The CDR3 is made up of 15 amino acids. Germline CDR1 DFQATT, CDR2 SNEGSKA (reference sequence). Unmatched junction bases numbered 8, after V lost 4 bases and J lost 3 bases.

The specimen sequenced was CD4+ T cells from PBMCs. This receptor was taken from a human donor with Susac syndrome. V gene TRBV20-1 combines with J gene TRBJ2-3, with TRBD1 identical over 9 bases. This chain's CDR3 is CSATASDRGTDTQYF. The CDR3 nucleotides read TGCAGTGCTACCGCTTCGGACAGGGGTACAGATACGCAGTATTTT.